The text below deals with one T cell receptor (beta chain). Produced via immunoSEQ multiplex PCR; TCRdb's table is partial and in-frame only. Of roughly 480,000 clones in the sample, roughly 78% were seen once. The CDR3 totals 14 residues. Germline CDR1 is MNHEY and CDR2 is SMNVEV (reference sequence). Trimming removed 3 bases at V and 9 bases at J, with 15 bases between. The data stem from a study of shared clonotypes between healthy human individuals. The sequenced material came from PBMCs. The sequence derives from a woman between 40 and 50 years old in good health. Some clones in this sample may be carry-over from other donors' samples. J is TRBJ2-1 and V is TRBV27; D perhaps matches TRBD1 (6 bases). The CDR3 region has the DNA TGTGCCAGCAGTTTCGGGACATCGTCTAGTGAGCAGTTCTTC. As protein: CASSFGTSSSEQFF.